What follows are 4 T cell receptor beta chains derived from one specimen sequenced in a study of T cell responses to AZD1222 COVID-19 vaccine. The repertoire was sequenced with immunoSEQ multiplex PCR; TCRdb's copy has only in-frame clones and lacks some. The data contain some 120,000 clones, roughly 84% of them singletons. Sequenced here: peripheral blood, sampled on day 0 of AZD1222 vaccination. The receptors originated from an adult in good health.

The chain uses TRBV18 and TRBJ1-1, with D unresolved. Trimming took off 4 bases at V and 7 bases at J, with 7 bases between the two ends. Germline CDR1 KGHSH, CDR2 LQKENI. This CDR3 contains 11 residues. In nucleotides, the CDR3 is TGTGCCAGCTCACGCTCCCTTGAAGCTTTCTTT. It is translated as CASSRSLEAFF.

The chain joins TRBV18 to TRBJ1-5; 7 bases map to TRBD1. The CDR3 loop spans 14 amino acids. V dropped 2 bases and J dropped 2; count of bases not matched to a gene: 0. Germline CDR1 reads KGHSH; CDR2 reads LQKENI. In nucleotides, the CDR3 is TGTGCCAGCTCACCAGGGACAGGCAATCAGCCCCAGCATTTT. As protein: CASSPGTGNQPQHF.

The genes are TRBV9 and TRBJ1-5; D not resolved. Germline V gene sequence: CDR1 SGDLS, CDR2 YYNGEE. Trimming cost V 2 bases and J 4 bases, with 13 bases left between them. This CDR3 comprises 15 residues. The CDR3 DNA is TGTGCCAGCAGCGTTGAGGCGACGCAAAATCAGCCCCAGCATTTT. Amino acids: CASSVEATQNQPQHF.

This clone was recorded only once. J is TRBJ2-1 and V is TRBV5-1; 7 nucleotides align to TRBD1. Looked up from germline, CDR1 is SGHRS and CDR2 is YFSETQ. The V gene end was trimmed by 2 bases and the J gene end by 4 bases; junction bases not matched to a gene: 9. The CDR3 runs 16 residues. The CDR3 sequence is CASSLPRDSNYNEQFF. CDR3 nucleotide sequence: TGCGCCAGCAGCTTACCCCGGGACAGCAATTACAATGAGCAGTTCTTC.